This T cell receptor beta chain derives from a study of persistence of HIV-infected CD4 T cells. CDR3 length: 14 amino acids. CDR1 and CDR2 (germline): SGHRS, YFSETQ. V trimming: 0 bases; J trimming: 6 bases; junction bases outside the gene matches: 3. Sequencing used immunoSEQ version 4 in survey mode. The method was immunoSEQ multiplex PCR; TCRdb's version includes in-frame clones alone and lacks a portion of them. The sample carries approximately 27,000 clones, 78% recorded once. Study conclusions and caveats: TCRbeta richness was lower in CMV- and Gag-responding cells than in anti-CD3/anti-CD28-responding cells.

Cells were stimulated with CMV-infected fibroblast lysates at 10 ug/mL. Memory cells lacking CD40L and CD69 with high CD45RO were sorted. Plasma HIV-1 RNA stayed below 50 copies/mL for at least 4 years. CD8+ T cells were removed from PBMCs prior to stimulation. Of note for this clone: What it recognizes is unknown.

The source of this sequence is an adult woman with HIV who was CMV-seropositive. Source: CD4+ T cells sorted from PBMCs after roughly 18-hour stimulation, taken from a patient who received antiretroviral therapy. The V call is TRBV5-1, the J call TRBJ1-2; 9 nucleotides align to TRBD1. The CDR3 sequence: CASSLDTGGNGYTF. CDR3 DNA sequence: TGCGCCAGCAGCTTGGATACAGGGGGCAATGGCTACACCTTC.